One sample yielded the 32 T cell receptor beta chains listed below, sequenced in a study of T cells in Graves' hyperthyroidism and ophthalmopathy. Researchers took RNA transcripts and amplified the TCR beta CDR3 regions from them. In the first-round RT-PCR of the TCR CDR3, the HTBI primer set was used. From the multiplex PCR reads, TCRdb called clonotypes with MiXCR, one entry per CDR3 protein. The data contain roughly 500,000 distinct CDR3 sequences, 35% to 55% of them singletons. Sequences were obtained from peripheral blood or thyroid tissue (not recorded which). The receptor source for this set is an adult woman with Graves' disease, either hyperthyroidism or ophthalmopathy (not recorded which).

The chain links TRBV10-3 to TRBJ1-1; no definite D call. Germline CDR1 reads ENHRY; CDR2 reads SYGVKD. Trimming removed 3 bases at V and 4 bases at J, with 12 bases between. The CDR3 extends over 14 amino acids. CDR3 sequence reads: CAISDRGSGTEAFF. CDR3 DNA sequence: TGTGCCATCAGTGACCGGGGTAGTGGCACTGAAGCTTTCTTT.

With regard to this clonotype: Possible read error: a much larger clone is one base away. This chain uses TRBV5-6 with TRBJ2-7, with D tentatively TRBD2 (5 bases). Germline lookup yields CDR1 SGHDT and CDR2 YYEEEE. The CDR3 has 16 amino acids. The CDR3 region is CASSSQWTAGSYGQYF. The CDR3, as DNA: TGTGCCAGCAGCTCCCAATGGACTGCCGGCTCCTACGGGCAGTACTTC.

V usage is TRBV10-3 and J usage is TRBJ1-2, with D possibly matching TRBD1 (6 bases). The V gene's germline CDR1 is ENHRY and CDR2 SYGVKD. The CDR3 runs 10 residues. V dropped 10 bases and J dropped 8 bases, with 11 bases sitting between them. The CDR3: CANGGLGYTF. CDR3 nucleotides: TGTGCCAACGGGGGGCTCGGCTACACCTTC.

In its sample, this clonotype was seen many times. The DNA for the CDR3 is TGTGCCAGCAGTCGGACATGGAACACTGAAGCTTTCTTT. Amino acid sequence: CASSRTWNTEAFF. This chain links TRBV2 with TRBJ1-1; the D gene is possibly TRBD1 (5 bases). Germline CDR1 SNHLY, CDR2 FYNNEI. The CDR3 totals 13 residues. Trimming pared 5 bases from V and 1 base from J, leaving 8 bases between.

The sample holds many counts of this clonotype. The chain combines TRBV7-2 with TRBJ2-5, with 8 bases identical to TRBD2. This CDR3 is 15 amino acids long. The V gene's germline CDR1 is SGHTA and CDR2 FQGNSA. J lost 4 bases, V lost 2 bases, and 6 bases had no gene match. This CDR3 is CASSLFTTSVETQYF. In DNA form, the CDR3 reads TGTGCCAGCAGCTTATTTACGACTAGCGTAGAGACCCAGTACTTC.

The V gene is TRBV29-1, the J gene TRBJ1-3; D ambiguous. The CDR3 has 13 residues. CDR1 SQVTM and CDR2 ANQGSEA come from the germline V gene. V was trimmed by 4 bases and J by 2 bases, leaving 9 bases between them. This CDR3 reads CSVATRTGNTIYF. The CDR3, as DNA: TGCAGCGTTGCAACCAGGACTGGAAACACCATATATTTT.

This clonotype was counted at least ten times. This rearrangement joins TRBV13 to TRBJ2-7; no definite D call. Deletions cut 0 bases from V and 0 bases from J, with 9 bases between. Germline assignment: CDR1 PRHDT and CDR2 FYEKMQ (reference sequence). There are 15 residues in the CDR3. The CDR3 protein is CASSLGGSSSYEQYF. The DNA for the CDR3 is TGTGCCAGCAGCTTAGGAGGCTCAAGCTCCTACGAGCAGTACTTC.

This clonotype has just one count. The germline gene is not matched at one end of the junction; a read error may be the cause. This chain joins TRBV7-8 and TRBJ1-5; a weak D match, TRBD1 (6 bases). CDR3 length equals 14 residues. The germline CDR1 and CDR2 sequences are SGHVS and FQNEAQ. For the CDR3, the DNA is TGTGCCAGCAGCCAAGGGGGTAGTTGGCAGCTCCAGCATTTT. This sequence encodes CASSQGGSWQLQHF.

The chain is built from TRBV7-2 and TRBJ2-6, with TRBD2 matching over 7 bases. Germline CDR1 reads SGHTA; CDR2 reads FQGNSA. The CDR3 runs 15 residues. J lost 10 bases, V lost 1 base, and 7 bases had no gene match. The DNA for the CDR3 is TGTGCCAGCAGCTTAGGTAGTCTAGCGGAAAACGTCCTGACTTTC. Protein product: CASSLGSLAENVLTF. Full variable domain (outside the CDR3, taken from reference TRBV7-2 and TRBJ2-6): GAGVSQSPSNKVTEKGKDVELRCDPISGHTALYWYRQSLGQGLEFLIYFQGNSAPDKSGLPSDRFSAERTGGSVSTLTIQRTQQEDSAVYLCASSLGSLAENVLTFGAGSRLTVL.

This clonotype has a count of ten or more. The rearrangement links TRBV4-1 to TRBJ1-1; TRBD1 aligns across 8 bases. Unmatched junction bases numbered 12, after V lost 2 bases and J lost 4 bases. This CDR3 spans 17 amino acids. Germline V lookup: CDR1 MGHRA, CDR2 YSYEKL. The CDR3 DNA sequence: TGCGCCAGCAGCCAATTTGAGGACAGGGTAGTAGTCACTGAAGCTTTCTTT. Translating gives CASSQFEDRVVVTEAFF.

This clonotype showed up many times. The V call is TRBV19, the J call TRBJ1-3, with D maybe TRBD1 (6 bases). V lost 5 bases, J lost 0 bases, and 11 bases lay in between. Germline V gives CDR1 LNHDA, CDR2 SQIVND (reference sequence). The CDR3 has 15 amino acids. The CDR3 loop is CASSPRTDSGNTIYF. CDR3 in DNA: TGTGCCAGTAGTCCTCGGACAGACTCTGGAAACACCATATATTTT. The entire variable domain, with the rest obtained from reference TRBV19 and TRBJ1-3, is as follows: DGGITQSPKYLFRKEGQNVTLSCEQNLNHDAMYWYRQDPGQGLRLIYYSQIVNDFQKGDIAEGYSVSREKKESFPLTVTSAQKNPTAFYLCASSPRTDSGNTIYFGEGSWLTVV.

V is TRBV19 and J is TRBJ1-5; D not certain. The germline CDR1 and CDR2 sequences are LNHDA and SQIVND (reference sequence). V was trimmed by 4 bases and J by 3 bases, leaving 7 bases between them. The CDR3 consists of 13 residues. The CDR3 is CASSRRVNQPQHF. CDR3 in DNA: TGTGCCAGTAGTAGGAGGGTCAATCAGCCCCAGCATTTT.

The chain links TRBV10-3 to TRBJ1-1; tentative D call: TRBD1 (5 bases). Germline V CDR1 and CDR2: ENHRY, SYGVKD. The CDR3 contains 14 residues. Trimming pared 10 bases from V and 5 bases from J, leaving 20 bases between. The CDR3 DNA reads TGTGCCACCTCCTGGGGGGGACTATCAACTGAAGCTTTCTTT. Amino acids: CATSWGGLSTEAFF.

In its sample, this clonotype was seen many times. The V and J genes are TRBV7-9 and TRBJ2-2, with D possibly being TRBD2 (6 bases). V dropped 4 bases and J dropped 1 base, with 13 bases sitting between them. The CDR3 length is 16 residues. Germline V CDR1 and CDR2: SEHNR, FQNEAQ (reference sequence). For the CDR3, the DNA is TGTGCCAGCAGCTCCGTGGGAGCGGGGAACACCGGGGAGCTGTTTTTT. Its translation: CASSSVGAGNTGELFF.

CDR3 DNA: TGTGCCAGCAGCTTAGTGCCGGGCGATCAGCCCCAGCATTTT. It yields the protein CASSLVPGDQPQHF. V is TRBV7-6 and J is TRBJ1-5; D unclear. The CDR3 extends over 14 amino acids. Trimming cost V 1 base and J 5 bases, with 9 bases left between them. Germline assignment: CDR1 SGHVS and CDR2 FNYEAQ.

This clonotype was seen a handful of times. The V and J genes are TRBV29-1 and TRBJ1-1; TRBD1 might be the D (5 bases). The V gene lost 4 bases and the J gene lost 7 bases, with 7 bases spanning the gap. The germline V gene has CDR1 SQVTM and CDR2 ANQGSEA. This CDR3 has 10 residues. The DNA of the CDR3 is TGCAGCGTTGTTGGGGGTGAAGCTTTCTTT. As protein: CSVVGGEAFF.

This clonotype was counted many times. J is TRBJ1-1 and V is TRBV11-2; D unresolved. The CDR3 totals 17 residues. Germline V lookup: CDR1 SGHAT, CDR2 FQNNGV. Deletions cut 2 bases from V and 4 bases from J, with 20 bases between. CDR3 DNA: TGTGCCAGCAGCTTATCCGACTGGGGTAACCTGTTCACTGAAGCTTTCTTT. Amino acids: CASSLSDWGNLFTEAFF. Combining the CDR3 with reference TRBV11-2 and TRBJ1-1 gives the whole variable domain EAGVAQSPRYKIIEKRQSVAFWCNPISGHATLYWYQQILGQGPKLLIQFQNNGVVDDSQLPKDRFSAERLKGVDSTLKIQPAKLEDSAVYLCASSLSDWGNLFTEAFFGQGTRLTVV.

The sample holds one count of this clonotype. The chain joins TRBV11-2 to TRBJ1-4; D is uncertain. Germline CDR1 and CDR2: SGHAT and FQNNGV. The CDR3 loop spans 18 amino acids. V was cut by 0 bases and J by 4 bases, with 18 bases left in between. The CDR3 reads CASSLELLAGRINEKLFF. For the CDR3, the DNA is TGTGCCAGCAGCTTAGAGTTACTAGCGGGAAGGATTAATGAAAAACTGTTTTTT. Using reference TRBV11-2 and TRBJ1-4 for the parts outside the CDR3, the full variable domain is EAGVAQSPRYKIIEKRQSVAFWCNPISGHATLYWYQQILGQGPKLLIQFQNNGVVDDSQLPKDRFSAERLKGVDSTLKIQPAKLEDSAVYLCASSLELLAGRINEKLFFGSGTQLSVL.

The chain recombines TRBV10-1 with TRBJ1-1, with unresolved D. Germline lookup yields CDR1 WNHNN and CDR2 SYGVQD (reference sequence). The CDR3 is 13 residues long. V dropped 7 bases and J dropped 1 base, with 10 bases sitting between them. In nucleotides, the CDR3 is TGCGCCAGCAAGTTTAACAGGAACACTGAAGCTTTCTTT. This gives the protein CASKFNRNTEAFF.

This chain joins TRBV7-3 and TRBJ2-2; D may correspond to TRBD1 or TRBD2 (7 bases each). Trimming cost V 5 bases and J 10 bases, with 17 bases left between them. There are 14 residues in the CDR3. Per the germline V gene, CDR1 is SGHTA and CDR2 is FQGTGA. This CDR3 is CASSQGGGPEELFF. DNA of the CDR3: TGTGCCAGCAGCCAGGGGGGAGGGCCAGAGGAGCTGTTTTTT.

Turning to this clonotype: The limits of the CDR3 on the DNA are not certain, so only TCRdb's listed CDR3 is given. The J gene is TRBJ2-5, the V gene TRBV15; TRBD1 reflects the table's D call only, with no check against the DNA. Both ends counted, the CDR3 spans 21 residues. Germline loops: CDR1 LNHNV, CDR2 YYDKDF (reference sequence). The CDR3 sequence is CATSRDMGQGIFTFGSGTQYF.

This clonotype appeared a few times. V is TRBV4-1 and J is TRBJ1-4; D is undetermined. Trimming stripped 3 bases from V and 7 bases from J, with 12 bases between. Looked up from germline, CDR1 is MGHRA and CDR2 is YSYEKL. The CDR3 has 14 amino acids. CDR3 loop: CASSQFIGGEKLFF. In DNA, the CDR3 is TGCGCCAGCAGCCAGTTTATAGGTGGTGAAAAACTGTTTTTT.

This chain uses TRBV10-3 with TRBJ1-5; D possibly corresponds to TRBD1 (6 bases). The ends were cut back, 2 bases at V and 2 bases at J, with 13 bases in the middle. The CDR3 is 16 amino acids. Per the germline V gene, CDR1 is ENHRY and CDR2 is SYGVKD. CDR3 amino acids: CAISEGRGFGNQPQHF. The CDR3 DNA reads as TGTGCCATCAGTGAGGGGAGGGGGTTTGGCAATCAGCCCCAGCATTTT.

This clonotype was recorded many times. V and J are TRBV5-8 and TRBJ1-5, with D possibly being TRBD1 (6 bases). V was trimmed by 4 bases and J by 2 bases, leaving 19 bases between them. CDR1 is SGHTS, CDR2 YDEGEE, per germline. The CDR3 is 17 residues long. The CDR3 reads CASSPRATGLGNQPQHF. DNA of the CDR3: TGTGCCAGCAGCCCACGAGCTACAGGGTTGGGCAATCAGCCCCAGCATTTT.

This chain links TRBV20-1 with TRBJ1-5, with a possible D match to TRBD1 (6 bases). The V gene lost 1 base and the J gene lost 6 bases, with 13 bases spanning the gap. CDR1 is DFQATT and CDR2 is SNEGSKA in the germline V gene (reference sequence). This CDR3 spans 14 amino acids. The CDR3 reads CSARVQGIGQPQHF. In nucleotides, the CDR3 is TGCAGTGCTAGAGTACAGGGTATAGGTCAGCCCCAGCATTTT.

As regards this clonotype: Given the absence of the conserved phenylalanine or tryptophan at the CDR3 end, a read error is likely. The CDR3 nucleotides read TGCAGCTTGCTACCAGCGGGAGGGTCTGGCGAGCAGTACCTC. The encoded protein is CSLLPAGGSGEQYL. This chain joins TRBV29-1 and TRBJ2-7; 10 bases fit TRBD2. With V trimmed by 8 bases and J by 6 bases, 13 bases remained unmatched. This CDR3 contains 14 residues. The V gene's germline CDR1 is SQVTM and CDR2 ANQGSEA.

This clonotype was detected only once. V is TRBV29-1 and J is TRBJ1-3; unclear D gene. V dropped 3 bases and J dropped 1 base, with 10 bases sitting between them. The germline CDR1 and CDR2 sequences are SQVTM and ANQGSEA. This CDR3 comprises 14 residues. The CDR3 region is CSVERLGSGNTIYF. The CDR3 DNA sequence: TGCAGCGTTGAGCGATTAGGTTCTGGAAACACCATATATTTT.

V is TRBV7-3 and J is TRBJ2-3, with 8 bases fitting TRBD2. Trimming cost V 5 bases and J 5 bases; bases outside gene matches: 9. The V gene's germline CDR1 is SGHTA and CDR2 FQGTGA. The CDR3 has 15 residues. The CDR3 bases are TGTGCCAGCAGCCCGGGACTAGGGTGGAGAGATACGCAGTATTTT. This sequence encodes CASSPGLGWRDTQYF.

This clonotype was seen many times. The V gene is TRBV12-3 or TRBV12-4, the J gene TRBJ2-2; no definite D call. This CDR3 has 13 amino acids. V shed 6 bases and J shed 4 bases, with 9 bases lying between them. The CDR3 DNA is TGTGCCAGCAGCTTGAGTCGCACCGGGGAGCTGTTTTTT. This gives the protein CASSLSRTGELFF.

The chain links TRBV7-8 to TRBJ2-2; the match to TRBD2 covers 8 bases. Losses at the gene ends were 5 bases for V and 2 bases for J; bases not matched to a gene: 7. CDR3 length equals 16 residues. From germline, CDR1 is SGHVS and CDR2 FQNEAQ. As DNA, the CDR3 is TGTGCCAGCAGCGAAAGACTAGCGACAAACACCGGGGAGCTGTTTTTT. Protein: CASSERLATNTGELFF.

The chain uses TRBV7-2 and TRBJ1-5; 9 bases are a match to TRBD1. This CDR3 spans 17 amino acids. V was clipped by 5 bases and J by 0 bases; unmatched bases: 8. CDR1 is SGHTA and CDR2 is FQGNSA in the germline V gene. CDR3 in amino acids: CASSLRQGGYSNQPQHF. The CDR3 bases are TGTGCCAGCAGCCTAAGACAGGGGGGATATAGCAATCAGCCCCAGCATTTT. The whole variable domain, filled in from reference TRBV7-2 and TRBJ1-5, reads GAGVSQSPSNKVTEKGKDVELRCDPISGHTALYWYRQSLGQGLEFLIYFQGNSAPDKSGLPSDRFSAERTGGSVSTLTIQRTQQEDSAVYLCASSLRQGGYSNQPQHFGDGTRLSIL.

This rearrangement joins TRBV28 to TRBJ2-7; no clear D gene. Trimming removed 4 bases at V and 7 bases at J, with 17 bases between. CDR3 length: 14 amino acids. Germline-derived CDR1 and CDR2 are MDHEN and SYDVKM. The CDR3 nucleotides are TGTGCCAGCAGTTCCTGGGTTAGAAACTATGAGCAGTACTTC. This sequence encodes CASSSWVRNYEQYF.